A single sample is the source of the 27 T cell receptor beta chains below, sequenced in a study of vaccination and CD4 T cells after COVID-19. The antigens these receptors bind are not known. Time point denoted: late sampling 161 to 241 days after vaccination in three convalescent patients. The treatment here: roughly 10-day PBMC culture with coronavirus spike peptide pools or control peptides (ViraFEST assay). Sequenced with the Oncomine TCR Beta short-read assay was DNA taken from cultured CD4+ T cells. TCRdb ran MiXCR on the PCR reads and lists one entry per CDR3 protein. The sample records around 15,000 distinct CDR3 sequences, approximately 48% being singletons. Sequences were derived from CD4+ T cells from blood, cultured in vitro, sampled about 7 months after SARS-CoV-2 vaccination. The receptors here all came from a human donor who had recovered from COVID-19.

A single count supports this clonotype. The V and J genes are TRBV6-5 and TRBJ1-6; D gene unclear. The CDR3 runs to 13 residues. Trimming cost V 1 base and J 5 bases, with 3 bases left between them. Germline assignment: CDR1 MNHEY and CDR2 SVGAGI. CDR3 in DNA: TGTGCCAGCAGTTACTTGCATAATTCACCCCTCCACTTT. Its translation is CASSYLHNSPLHF.

In nucleotides, the CDR3 is TGTGCCAGCAGTTACTCGGGGGTGGGGTTCCCAGAGACCCAGTACTTC. Amino acids: CASSYSGVGFPETQYF. This chain uses TRBV6-5 with TRBJ2-5; TRBD1 or TRBD2 may be the D gene (5 bases each). The CDR3 consists of 16 residues. Germline CDR1 MNHEY, CDR2 SVGAGI. The germline V and J ends were trimmed by 0 bases and 4 bases, with 15 bases remaining between them.

Only a few counts were recorded for this clonotype. V gene TRBV7-2 combines with J gene TRBJ2-1; 11 bases align to TRBD1. Germline loops: CDR1 SGHTA, CDR2 FQGNSA. The CDR3 spans 14 residues. V lost 5 bases to trimming and J lost 9 bases; unmatched junction nucleotides: 6. CDR3 region: CASSVGQGAFEQFF. CDR3 nucleotides: TGTGCCAGCAGCGTAGGACAGGGGGCGTTTGAGCAGTTCTTC. Filled out from reference TRBV7-2 and TRBJ2-1, the complete variable domain reads GAGVSQSPSNKVTEKGKDVELRCDPISGHTALYWYRQSLGQGLEFLIYFQGNSAPDKSGLPSDRFSAERTGGSVSTLTIQRTQQEDSAVYLCASSVGQGAFEQFFGPGTRLTVL.

This chain connects TRBV24-1 to TRBJ2-3; unclear D gene. This CDR3 has 11 residues. Trimming stripped 10 bases from V and 0 bases from J, with 4 bases between. CDR1 and CDR2 from the germline V gene are KGHDR and SFDVKD. CDR3 region: CATRSTDTQYF. For the CDR3, the DNA is TGTGCCACGCGGAGCACAGATACGCAGTATTTT.

This sequence joins TRBV15 and TRBJ2-3, with a weak D call TRBD2 (6 bases). Germline CDR1 and CDR2: LNHNV and YYDKDF (reference sequence). Trimming removed 3 bases from V and 6 bases from J, with 10 bases in between. This CDR3 region has 13 residues. The CDR3 DNA sequence: TGTGCCACCAGCAGGTTCCGGGAGGATACGCAGTATTTT. This sequence encodes CATSRFREDTQYF.

The chain combines TRBV7-2 with TRBJ2-7, with 8 bases that match TRBD2. This CDR3 is built from 15 residues. In germline, CDR1 is SGHTA, CDR2 FQGNSA. V was pared by 2 bases and J by 4 bases, with 7 bases of the junction left unmatched. The CDR3 nucleotides are TGTGCCAGCAGCTTAAGCGGGAGAATACCGTACGAGCAGTACTTC. Its protein product is CASSLSGRIPYEQYF.

This chain uses TRBV24-1 with TRBJ2-3; 9 bases align to TRBD1. V was clipped by 4 bases and J by 2 bases; unmatched bases: 6. This CDR3 has 16 amino acids. The germline CDR1 and CDR2 sequences are KGHDR and SFDVKD. CDR3 nucleotides: TGTGCCACCAGTGAGCCTACAGGGGGCATCACAGATACGCAGTATTTT. This encodes CATSEPTGGITDTQYF.

This clonotype was observed a few times. The rearrangement links TRBV27 to TRBJ2-1, with TRBD2 matching 7 bases. The germline CDR1 and CDR2 sequences are MNHEY and SMNVEV (reference sequence). There are 15 residues in the CDR3. After removal of 3 bases from V and 10 bases from J, the junction contained 12 bases not matched to a gene. CDR3 in DNA: TGTGCCAGCAGTTTCATCGGGGGGACCTACAGGGAGCAGTTCTTC. Translated: CASSFIGGTYREQFF.

The rearrangement links TRBV7-3 to TRBJ2-2; a weak D match, TRBD1 (5 bases). The CDR3 is 13 residues long. From germline, CDR1 is SGHTA and CDR2 FQGTGA. Between the trimmed V and J ends, which lost 4 bases and 6 bases, there was a span of 9 bases. The CDR3 is CASSSATAGELFF. The CDR3 coding sequence is TGTGCCAGCAGCTCGGCGACAGCCGGGGAGCTGTTTTTT.

This clonotype was detected a few times. The rearrangement uses TRBV23-1 and TRBJ2-7; TRBD1 agrees at 7 bases. TRBV23-1 is designated an ORF whose function remains uncertain. The ends lost 6 bases at V and 7 bases at J; junction bases unmatched: 12. This CDR3 region has 14 residues. In nucleotides, the CDR3 is TGCGCCAGCAGCATGCATGAGGGGGCGCGGGAGCAGTACTTC. Translated, it gives CASSMHEGAREQYF.

This clonotype was counted between two and nine times. The V gene is TRBV10-3, the J gene TRBJ1-2; D gene ambiguous. The germline V gene encodes CDR1 ENHRY and CDR2 SYGVKD. Trimming cost V 4 bases and J 0 bases, with 9 bases left between them. The CDR3 is 14 residues long. This chain's CDR3 is CAISGARTNYGYTF. DNA of the CDR3: TGTGCCATCAGTGGAGCCAGGACTAACTATGGCTACACCTTC.

A remark on this clonotype: The germline gene is not matched at one end of the junction; a read error may be the cause. The chain is built from TRBV11-1 and TRBJ1-1; 7 positions match TRBD1. The CDR3 covers 14 residues. CDR1 and CDR2 (germline): SGHAT, FQDESV (reference sequence). CDR3 coding DNA: TGTGCCAGCAGCCTCAACAGGGGCGGCACTGAAACTTTCTTT. This codes for CASSLNRGGTETFF.

V usage is TRBV6-1 and J usage is TRBJ2-2; D gene uncertain. Germline V gene data show CDR1 as MNHNS and CDR2 as SASEGT. The V and J ends lost 6 bases and 0 bases respectively, with 14 bases between them. The CDR3 contains 16 residues. The DNA for the CDR3 is TGTGCCAGCAGATCCCCGGGCCCCGCGAACACCGGGGAGCTGTTTTTT. This translates into CASRSPGPANTGELFF.

The rearrangement joins TRBV28 to TRBJ1-1, with D unresolved. V lost 8 bases to trimming and J lost 0 bases, with 16 bases between them. CDR1 is MDHEN and CDR2 is SYDVKM in the germline V gene. The length of the CDR3 is 15 residues. The CDR3 sequence: CASHRTDIMNTEAFF. Written as DNA, the CDR3 is TGTGCCAGCCACCGGACTGATATCATGAACACTGAAGCTTTCTTT. The full variable domain, its missing parts supplied by reference TRBV28 and TRBJ1-1, is DVKVTQSSRYLVKRTGEKVFLECVQDMDHENMFWYRQDPGLGLRLIYFSYDVKMKEKGDIPEGYSVSREKKERFSLILESASTNQTSMYLCASHRTDIMNTEAFFGQGTRLTVV.

The chain couples TRBV4-1 to TRBJ2-2; D perhaps matches TRBD2 (6 bases). This CDR3 spans 13 amino acids. Germline V CDR1 and CDR2: MGHRA, YSYEKL. Trimming left V 0 bases short and J 7 bases short, with 6 bases between. The CDR3 spells CASSQEGGGELFF. Written as DNA, the CDR3 is TGCGCCAGCAGCCAAGAGGGGGGCGGGGAGCTGTTTTTT.

The V call is TRBV20-1, the J call TRBJ2-5; 10 nucleotides align to TRBD2. Per the germline V gene, CDR1 is DFQATT and CDR2 is SNEGSKA (reference sequence). With V trimmed by 6 bases and J by 4 bases, 17 bases remained unmatched. This CDR3 is built from 17 residues. The CDR3 region is CSASSGGDRGDRETQYF. The CDR3 DNA sequence: TGCAGTGCCAGCAGCGGGGGGGATCGGGGCGATAGAGAGACCCAGTACTTC.

The V and J genes are TRBV2 and TRBJ1-1; possible D gene TRBD1, 5 bases. Germline loops: CDR1 SNHLY, CDR2 FYNNEI. V dropped 3 bases and J dropped 0 bases, with 11 bases sitting between them. The CDR3 length is 15 residues. CDR3 nucleotide sequence: TGTGCCAGCAGTGATAGGCGGGGCCTGAACACTGAAGCTTTCTTT. It specifies CASSDRRGLNTEAFF.

V gene TRBV15 combines with J gene TRBJ2-1; the D gene is possibly TRBD1 (6 bases). This CDR3 is 13 amino acids long. The germline gives CDR1 LNHNV, CDR2 YYDKDF (reference sequence). V was shortened by 5 bases and J by 8 bases, with 13 bases between the two germline ends. Here the CDR3 DNA reads TGTGCCACCAGCTTACAGGGTCCCGATGAGCAGTTCTTC. This codes for CATSLQGPDEQFF.

The chain couples TRBV20-1 to TRBJ2-1, with 7 bases identical to TRBD2. The CDR3 contains 12 residues. V was pared by 7 bases and J by 5 bases, with 5 bases of the junction left unmatched. The germline V gene has CDR1 DFQATT and CDR2 SNEGSKA (reference sequence). Here the CDR3 reads CSGGSGHNEQFF. CDR3 nucleotide sequence: TGCAGTGGCGGGAGTGGCCACAATGAGCAGTTCTTC.

V gene TRBV6-1 combines with J gene TRBJ2-1; 8 bases agree with TRBD2. J gave up 0 bases and V 6 bases, and 4 bases lay outside the gene matches. CDR1 is MNHNS and CDR2 is SASEGT in the germline V gene. CDR3 length: 15 amino acids. CDR3 sequence: CASRLAGSSYNEQFF. For the CDR3, the DNA is TGTGCCAGCAGGTTAGCGGGGAGCTCCTACAATGAGCAGTTCTTC.

This clonotype occurred a few times. The chain couples TRBV20-1 to TRBJ2-7, with a possible D match to TRBD1 (5 bases). CDR1 DFQATT and CDR2 SNEGSKA come from the germline V gene (reference sequence). Trimming took off 4 bases at V and 5 bases at J, with 21 bases between the two ends. The CDR3 sequence is 15 residues long. Here the CDR3 reads CSATFMSGRVNEQYF. CDR3 nucleotide sequence: TGCAGTGCTACCTTTATGTCGGGCAGGGTGAACGAGCAGTACTTC.

Only a few counts were recorded for this clonotype. V gene TRBV7-8 combines with J gene TRBJ1-6; D remains unclear. Trimming pared 5 bases from V and 7 bases from J, leaving 15 bases between. Germline CDR1 and CDR2: SGHVS and FQNEAQ. The CDR3 runs to 15 residues. The CDR3 protein is CASSANTLVNSPLHF. In nucleotides, the CDR3 is TGTGCCAGCAGCGCAAACACCCTGGTAAATTCACCCCTCCACTTT.

This clonotype turned up a few times. The chain combines TRBV6-1 with TRBJ1-5; 8 bases agree with TRBD1. Trimming took 7 bases from V and 3 from J; bases not matched to a gene: 8. The V gene's germline CDR1 is MNHNS and CDR2 SASEGT. This CDR3 is built from 15 residues. Here the CDR3 DNA reads TGTGCCAGCACACAAAGCAGGGGGCTCAATCAGCCCCAGCATTTT. Translated, it gives CASTQSRGLNQPQHF.

This sequence joins TRBV20-1 and TRBJ2-3, with 14 bases identical to TRBD2. Looked up from germline, CDR1 is DFQATT and CDR2 is SNEGSKA (reference sequence). The CDR3 consists of 17 residues. The V segment lost 0 bases and the J segment 4 bases; nucleotides outside the gene matches: 6. The CDR3 nucleotides are TGCAGTGCTAGAGAAGGGACTAGCGGGAGTTTGTCAGATACGCAGTATTTT. Translated, it gives CSAREGTSGSLSDTQYF.

The sample holds one count of this clonotype. This chain links TRBV20-1 with TRBJ2-2, with 9 bases fitting TRBD1. The CDR3 runs to 14 residues. J was trimmed by 2 bases and V by 3 bases; bases with no gene match: 1. Per the germline V gene, CDR1 is DFQATT and CDR2 is SNEGSKA (reference sequence). In DNA form, the CDR3 reads TGCAGTGCTAGGGACAGGGGAAACACCGGGGAGCTGTTTTTT. It is translated as CSARDRGNTGELFF.

CDR3 DNA sequence: TGCAGTGCTAGTGTTGCACAGGGCCCAGGTGATGGCTATGGCTACACCTTC. This encodes CSASVAQGPGDGYGYTF. The V and J genes are TRBV20-1 and TRBJ1-2; D possibly corresponds to TRBD1 (6 bases). Germline V lookup: CDR1 DFQATT, CDR2 SNEGSKA (reference sequence). Trimming shortened V by 3 bases and J by 4 bases, and 24 bases separated the two germline ends. The CDR3 consists of 17 residues.

The chain uses TRBV7-3 and TRBJ2-1, with TRBD2 matching 11 bases. The CDR3 consists of 17 residues. Germline-derived CDR1 and CDR2 are SGHTA and FQGTGA. The junction had 9 bases not matched to a gene; V was cut back by 4 bases and J by 4 bases. CDR3 nucleotide sequence: TGTGCCAGCAGCTCCGGGACTAGCGGTATACAATACAATGAGCAGTTCTTC. It specifies CASSSGTSGIQYNEQFF.